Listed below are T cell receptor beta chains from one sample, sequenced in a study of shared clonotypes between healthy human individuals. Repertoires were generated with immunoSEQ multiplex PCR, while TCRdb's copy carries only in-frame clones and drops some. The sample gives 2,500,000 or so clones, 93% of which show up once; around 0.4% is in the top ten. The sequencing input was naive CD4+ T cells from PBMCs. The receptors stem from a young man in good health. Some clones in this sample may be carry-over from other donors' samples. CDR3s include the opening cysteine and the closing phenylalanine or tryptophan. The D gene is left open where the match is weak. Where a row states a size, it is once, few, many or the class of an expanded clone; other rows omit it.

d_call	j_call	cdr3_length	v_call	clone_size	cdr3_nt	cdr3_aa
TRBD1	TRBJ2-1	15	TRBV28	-	TGTGCCAGCGCCCCAGGGGGGACAGGGGGCGTGCGGCAGTTCTTC	CASAPGGTGGVRQFF
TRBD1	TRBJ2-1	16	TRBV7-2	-	TGTGCCAGCAGCAAGCAGACAGGGGGCTCCTACAATGAGCAGTTCTTC	CASSKQTGGSYNEQFF
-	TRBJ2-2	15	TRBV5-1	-	TGCGCCAGCAGCTTGGCGCCTCGGGGCACCGGGGAGCTGTTTTTT	CASSLAPRGTGELFF
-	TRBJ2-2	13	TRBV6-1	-	TGTGCCAGCAGTGGACCGAACACCGGGGAGCTGTTTTTT	CASSGPNTGELFF
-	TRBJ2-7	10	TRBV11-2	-	TGTGCCAGCAGCTTGTACGAGCAGTACTTC	CASSLYEQYF
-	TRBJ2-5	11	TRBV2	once	TGTGCCAGCAGTCCACAAGAGACCCAGTACTTC	CASSPQETQYF
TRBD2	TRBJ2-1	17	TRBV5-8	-	TGTGCCAGCAGCTTGTTGCTAGCGGGTAGACCCTACAATGAGCAGTTCTTC	CASSLLLAGRPYNEQFF
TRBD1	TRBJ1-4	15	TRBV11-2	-	TGTGCCAGCAGCCCCGCGGACAGGTCTAATGAAAAACTGTTTTTT	CASSPADRSNEKLFF
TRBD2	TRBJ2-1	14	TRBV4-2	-	TGTGCCAGCAGCCCCGGGACTAGCGGCGGTGAGCAGTTCTTC	CASSPGTSGGEQFF
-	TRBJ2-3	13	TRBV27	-	TGTGCCAGCAGCTCAGGGCGCACAGATACGCAGTATTTT	CASSSGRTDTQYF
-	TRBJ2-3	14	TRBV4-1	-	TGCGCCAGCAGCGATGCAGGGAGCACAGATACGCAGTATTTT	CASSDAGSTDTQYF
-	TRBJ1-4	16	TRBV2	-	TGTGCCAGCAGTGCTCAGGGACGCTCAGGGTCTGAAAAACTGTTTTTT	CASSAQGRSGSEKLFF
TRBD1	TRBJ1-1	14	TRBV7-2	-	TGTGCCAGCAGCATACAGGGGGGGTACACTGAAGCTTTCTTT	CASSIQGGYTEAFF
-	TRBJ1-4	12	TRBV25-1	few	TGTGCCAGCAGGATGAGGGATGAAAAACTGTTTTTT	CASRMRDEKLFF
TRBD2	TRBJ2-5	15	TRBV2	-	TGTGCCAGCAGTGAGGCGGGAGCCCTACAAGAGACCCAGTACTTC	CASSEAGALQETQYF
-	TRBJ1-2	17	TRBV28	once	TGTGCCAGCAGTTCCGGGGGGGCGGACGGGAGAGTCTATGGCTACACCTTC	CASSSGGADGRVYGYTF
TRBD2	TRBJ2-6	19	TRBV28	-	TGTGCCAGCAGTTTAAGCTACAGGCGGGGGATCTCTGGGGCCAACGTCCTGACTTTC	CASSLSYRRGISGANVLTF
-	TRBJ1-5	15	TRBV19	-	TGTGCCAGTAGTAGAGCGAGGGGTGGCAATCAGCCCCAGCATTTT	CASSRARGGNQPQHF
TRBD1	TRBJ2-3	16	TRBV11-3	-	TGTGCCAGCAGCCGCAGGGACAGGGAGTATACAGATACGCAGTATTTT	CASSRRDREYTDTQYF
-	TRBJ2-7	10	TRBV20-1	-	TGCAGTGCTGGTATCAGGGAGCAGTACTTC	CSAGIREQYF
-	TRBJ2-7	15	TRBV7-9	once	TGTGCCAGCAGCTTAGCTCGGTCTGTCTCCTACGAGCAGTACTTC	CASSLARSVSYEQYF
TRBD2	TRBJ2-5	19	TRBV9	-	TGTGCCAGCAGCCCTACTACCCGGACTAGCGGGAGTATGGGAGAGACCCAGTACTTC	CASSPTTRTSGSMGETQYF
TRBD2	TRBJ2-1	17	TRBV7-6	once	TGTGCCAGCAGCTTAGACCGGGGTCAGCGGGAGTTGCGTGAGCAGTTCTTC	CASSLDRGQRELREQFF
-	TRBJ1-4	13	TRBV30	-	TGTGCCTGGAGTGAAGACACTAATGAAAAACTGTTTTTT	CAWSEDTNEKLFF
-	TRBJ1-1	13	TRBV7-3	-	TGTGCCAGCAGCTTATCATTGGTCACTGAAGCTTTCTTT	CASSLSLVTEAFF
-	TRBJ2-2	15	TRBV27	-	TGTGCCAGCAGTTTAGGAGGGCCCTATACCGGGGAGCTGTTTTTT	CASSLGGPYTGELFF
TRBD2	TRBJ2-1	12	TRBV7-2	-	TGTGCCAGCAGCTTAGAAACGGGAGGGCAGTTCTTC	CASSLETGGQFF
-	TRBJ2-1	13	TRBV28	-	TGTGCCAGCAGTCCCGGGAGTTACAATGAGCAGTTCTTC	CASSPGSYNEQFF
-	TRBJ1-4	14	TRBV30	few	TGTGCCTGGAGCCGAACAGGGATCGATGAAAAACTGTTTTTT	CAWSRTGIDEKLFF
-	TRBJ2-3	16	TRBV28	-	TGTGCCAGCAGTTTACCCGGGACCGAAGTCACAGATACGCAGTATTTT	CASSLPGTEVTDTQYF
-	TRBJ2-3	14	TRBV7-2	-	TGTGCCAGCAGCGCCCCGCCGAGCACAGATACGCAGTATTTT	CASSAPPSTDTQYF
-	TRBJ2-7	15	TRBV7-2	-	TGTGCCAGCAGCATTAGGGAATCCGGTAATTACGAGCAGTACTTC	CASSIRESGNYEQYF
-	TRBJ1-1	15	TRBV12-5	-	TGTGCTAGTGGTTTCAGGGGTACCCAGGGCACTGAAGCTTTCTTT	CASGFRGTQGTEAFF
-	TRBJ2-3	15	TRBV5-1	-	TGCGCCAGCAGCTTGGTCGCAGGAAGCACAGATACGCAGTATTTT	CASSLVAGSTDTQYF
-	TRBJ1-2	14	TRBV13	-	TGTGCCAGCAGCTTAACAGGGACCAACTATGGCTACACCTTC	CASSLTGTNYGYTF
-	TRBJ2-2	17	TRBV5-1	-	TGCGCCAGCAGCCAGAGACCTATAGCGGCGAACACCGGGGAGCTGTTTTTT	CASSQRPIAANTGELFF
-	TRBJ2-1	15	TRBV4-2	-	TGTGCCAGCAGCCAGAAGGATAGCTCCTACAATGAGCAGTTCTTC	CASSQKDSSYNEQFF
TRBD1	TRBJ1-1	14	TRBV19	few	TGTGCCAGTGGTCAGGGACAGGGGAACACTGAAGCTTTCTTT	CASGQGQGNTEAFF
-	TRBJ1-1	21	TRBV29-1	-	TGCAGCGTTGAAGAGAGATTCCACCTGACAAAACAGGGCGCTATGAACACTGAAGCTTTCTTT	CSVEERFHLTKQGAMNTEAFF
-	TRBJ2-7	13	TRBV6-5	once	TGTGCCAGCAGTTACTCGAGCTCCTACGAGCAGTACTTC	CASSYSSSYEQYF
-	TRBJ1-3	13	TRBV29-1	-	TGCAGCGTTGTATTGAACTCTGGAAACACCATATATTTT	CSVVLNSGNTIYF
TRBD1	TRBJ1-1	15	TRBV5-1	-	TGCGCCAGCAGCCCCCGGGACAGGTCTAACACTGAAGCTTTCTTT	CASSPRDRSNTEAFF
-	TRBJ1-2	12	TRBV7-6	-	TGTGCCAGCAGCCCCCTACAGGGCGGGTACACCTTC	CASSPLQGGYTF
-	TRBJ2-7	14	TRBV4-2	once	TGTGCCAGCAGCCAAGATCCGGACGGCTACGAGCAGTACTTC	CASSQDPDGYEQYF
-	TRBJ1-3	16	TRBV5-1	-	TGCGCCAGCAGCTTGATGGTGGGGAACTCTGGAAACACCATATATTTT	CASSLMVGNSGNTIYF
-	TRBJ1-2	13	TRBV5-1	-	TGCGCCAGCAGCCCGGGTCGAAACTATGGCTACACCTTC	CASSPGRNYGYTF
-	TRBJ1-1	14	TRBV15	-	TGTGCCACCAGCAGACCACAGGTAAACACTGAAGCTTTCTTT	CATSRPQVNTEAFF
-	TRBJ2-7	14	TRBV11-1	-	TGTGCCAGCAGCCTGATGGGGACCTCCTACGAGCAGTACTTC	CASSLMGTSYEQYF
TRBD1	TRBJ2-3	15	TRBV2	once	TGTGCCAGCAGTGCCGGGACAGGGGGCACAGATACGCAGTATTTT	CASSAGTGGTDTQYF
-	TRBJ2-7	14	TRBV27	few	TGTGCCAGCAGTTTGACAGTCCTCTCCTACGAGCAGTACTTC	CASSLTVLSYEQYF
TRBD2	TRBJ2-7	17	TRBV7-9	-	TGTGCCAGCAGCTTGGGACTAGCGGGAGTGAGCTCCTACGAGCAGTACTTC	CASSLGLAGVSSYEQYF